The rows below give T cell receptor beta chains drawn from one sample of a study of blood T cell repertoires in COVID-19. Sequencing was performed with immunoSEQ multiplex PCR; in TCRdb, only in-frame clones are kept and a portion is missing. The sample comprises about 300,000 clones, around nine tenths of which are singletons, and 1.3% rests with the top ten. The sequenced sample consisted of peripheral blood. Receptors originate from a man in his 70s with acute or convalescent COVID-19. Each CDR3 is given with its conserved first and last residue. D genes are given only for firm matches. Clone size is given for some rows only: seen once, a few or many times, or a class if the clone is expanded.

size	V	J	D	DNA	CDR3
.	TRBV14	TRBJ2-5	TRBD1	TGTGCCAGCAGCCAGGACAGGTACCCGGAGACCCAGTACTTC	CASSQDRYPETQYF
.	TRBV28	TRBJ1-5	TRBD1	TGTGCCAGCAGCCCCCCTCGACAGGGCGGTCAGCCCCAGCATTTT	CASSPPRQGGQPQHF
few	TRBV28	TRBJ1-2	.	TGTGCCAGCAGTTTTCGAATCCAGGGTGGGAATGGCTACACCTTC	CASSFRIQGGNGYTF
.	TRBV25-1	TRBJ2-2	.	TGTGCCAGCAGTGAATTGACTAGTTCTCGGACCGGGGAGCTGTTTTTT	CASSELTSSRTGELFF
.	TRBV4-3	TRBJ2-1	TRBD2	TGCGCCAGCAGCCAAGGAGCGGGGGGATACAATGAGCAGTTCTTC	CASSQGAGGYNEQFF
.	TRBV7-2	TRBJ2-1	TRBD1	TGTGCCAGCAGCTACCGGACAGGGGATGAGCAGTTCTTC	CASSYRTGDEQFF
.	TRBV7-2	TRBJ1-4	.	TGTGCCAGCCCCGGGCGGGAGGACCCTGGGAGTTCTAATAATGAAAAACTGTTTTTT	CASPGREDPGSSNNEKLFF
.	TRBV7-9	TRBJ1-6	.	TGTGCCAGCAGCTTAGGCGGTCAGTATAATTCACCCCTCCACTTT	CASSLGGQYNSPLHF
.	TRBV12-3/TRBV12-4	TRBJ1-1	.	TGTGCCAGCAGCTTAGACTACAACACTGAAGCTTTCTTT	CASSLDYNTEAFF
.	TRBV5-5	TRBJ1-5	.	TGTGCCAGCAGCTGGAGACAGGCAAATCAGCCCCAGCATTTT	CASSWRQANQPQHF
.	TRBV19	TRBJ1-5	.	TGTGCCAGTAGTACGAGACCCGGGAGCAATCAGCCCCAGCATTTT	CASSTRPGSNQPQHF
.	TRBV5-1	TRBJ2-2	TRBD1	TGCGCCAGCAGCTTGTCCGGGACAGGGATTGTCGGGGAGCTGTTTTTT	CASSLSGTGIVGELFF
.	TRBV28	TRBJ2-1	TRBD2	TGTGCCAGCAGTCCCCCCCTTGGCGGGAGGGTTGACAATGAGCAGTTCTTC	CASSPPLGGRVDNEQFF
.	TRBV28	TRBJ1-3	TRBD1	TGTGCCAGCAGTCGAGGGGGCCGGGCTGGAAACACCATATATTTT	CASSRGGRAGNTIYF
.	TRBV18	TRBJ2-5	.	TGTGCCAGCTCACCACCGGGGGCCCGGCAAGAGACCCAGTACTTC	CASSPPGARQETQYF
.	TRBV9	TRBJ2-3	TRBD2	TGTGCCAGCAGCTCACTAGCGGGAGTGGGCACAGATACGCAGTATTTT	CASSSLAGVGTDTQYF
.	TRBV4-3	TRBJ2-7	.	TGCGCCAGCAGCCCAGACATAGCGAGCTCCTACGAGCAGTACTTC	CASSPDIASSYEQYF
.	TRBV10-3	TRBJ2-5	TRBD1	TGTGCCATCAGCCAACAGGGGGGACTAGAGACCCAGTACTTC	CAISQQGGLETQYF
.	TRBV5-4	TRBJ2-1	TRBD2	TGTGCCAGCAGCTCGATAGTAGGGTCTAGCGGGAAAGATGAGCAGTTCTTC	CASSSIVGSSGKDEQFF
.	TRBV28	TRBJ1-1	.	TGTGCCAGCACGTCGGTGAACACTGAAGCTTTCTTT	CASTSVNTEAFF
.	TRBV18	TRBJ2-5	.	TGTGCCAGCTCACCACAGATCACAGCGGTTGAGACCCAGTACTTC	CASSPQITAVETQYF
few	TRBV2	TRBJ2-3	.	TGTGCCAGCATTAAATCTCCGGGACATCCGGGGGATACGCAGTATTTT	CASIKSPGHPGDTQYF
.	TRBV4-2	TRBJ2-1	TRBD2	TGTGCCAGCAGCCAAGAGTCCCCTAGCGGTCAAGGCCAGTTCTTC	CASSQESPSGQGQFF
.	TRBV15	TRBJ1-1	.	TGTGCCACCAGCAGAGATAATGTAGCTAAATACGGGACACTAAGGGCGAACACTGAAGCTTTCTTT	CATSRDNVAKYGTLRANTEAFF
.	TRBV6-5	TRBJ2-1	TRBD1	TGTGCCAGCAGCCCCATGGACAGGGCCAATGAGCAGTTCTTC	CASSPMDRANEQFF
.	TRBV2	TRBJ1-1	TRBD1	TGTGCCAGCAGGACGGGACAGGGGAACACTGAAGCTTTCTTT	CASRTGQGNTEAFF
.	TRBV24-1	TRBJ2-7	TRBD1	TGTGCCACCAGTGATCCCGACAGGGGCCACGAGCAGTACTTC	CATSDPDRGHEQYF